This T cell receptor beta chain is drawn from a study of shared clonotypes between healthy human individuals. The CDR3 length is 16 residues. Germline CDR1 is ENHRY and CDR2 is SYGVKD. Trimming removed 0 bases from V and 0 bases from J, with 8 bases in between. Comment on this clone: What it binds is not known.

Each subset's genomic DNA was split evenly across several immunoSEQ plates. The method was immunoSEQ multiplex PCR; TCRdb's version includes in-frame clones alone and lacks a portion of them. This sample has 400,000 to 600,000 clones, with 90% to 96% found just once. Findings and limits, study-wide: Generally, naive subsets (rather than memory subsets) showed larger estimated richness.

Sample: naive CD4+ T cells sorted from blood. Subset given: CD45RA+ positively selected. This sequence was found in a woman younger than 45 in good health. The rearrangement links TRBV10-3 to TRBJ2-2, with D perhaps given as TRBD1 or TRBD2 (6 bases each). This CDR3 is CAISESGGANTGELFF. The DNA for the CDR3 is TGTGCCATCAGTGAGTCGGGGGGCGCGAACACCGGGGAGCTGTTTTTT.